The 2 T cell receptor beta chains in this list originate from one sample, sequenced in a study of early T cells in non-severe SARS-CoV-2 infection. In TCRdb, the 5' RACE reads were re-called with MiXCR into one record per CDR3 protein. The sample has 80,000 to 95,000 distinct CDR3 sequences, around 15% seen once. Sequences were obtained from whole blood. The receptors shown here come from an adult who was a healthcare worker with PCR-confirmed SARS-CoV-2 infection or an uninfected control (not recorded which).

This clonotype has only a few counts. V and J are TRBV11-2 and TRBJ2-1, with D hard to call. The germline CDR1 and CDR2 sequences are SGHAT and FQNNGV. There are 15 residues in the CDR3. Between the trimmed V and J ends, which lost 5 bases and 2 bases, there was a span of 13 bases. The CDR3 coding sequence is TGTGCCAGCAGCCCCCGGCCCCCCCCCTACAATGAGCAGTTCTTC. As protein: CASSPRPPPYNEQFF.

This clonotype came up once. A much larger clone lies one base from this, so it may be a read error. The chain has TRBV29-1 and TRBJ2-1; no definite D call. Germline loops: CDR1 SQVTM, CDR2 ANQGSEA. The CDR3 covers 13 residues. CDR3 loop: CSVATTSYNVQFF. CDR3 coding DNA: TGCAGCGTTGCCACGACCTCCTACAATGTGCAGTTCTTC.